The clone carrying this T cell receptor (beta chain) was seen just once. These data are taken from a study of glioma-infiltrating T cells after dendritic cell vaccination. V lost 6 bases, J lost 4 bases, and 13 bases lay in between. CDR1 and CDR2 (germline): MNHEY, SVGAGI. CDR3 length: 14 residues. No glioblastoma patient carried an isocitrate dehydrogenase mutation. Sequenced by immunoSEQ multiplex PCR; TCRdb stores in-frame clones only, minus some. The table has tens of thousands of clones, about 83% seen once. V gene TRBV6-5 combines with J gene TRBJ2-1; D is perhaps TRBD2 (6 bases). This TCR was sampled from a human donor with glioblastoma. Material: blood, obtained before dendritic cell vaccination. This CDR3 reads CASSRGGTYNEQFF. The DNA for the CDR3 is TGTGCCAGCAGCCGCGGCGGGACGTACAATGAGCAGTTCTTC.